This T cell receptor (beta chain) was retrieved from a study of blood T cells in healthy people across ages. Broader study findings: Diversity was higher, and naive CD4+ cells more numerous, in long-lived donors than in aged donors. Across the age range, TCR beta diversity per million T cells fell in a roughly linear way.

Turning to this clonotype: The antigen remains undetermined.

Isolated per sample were at least 6.5 million PBMCs. Through a sample-barcoded 5' primer and a J-beta primer mix, a second PCR was run for about 7 to 12 cycles. TCRdb ran MiXCR on the 5' RACE reads and lists one entry per CDR3 protein. The table has some 560,000 distinct CDR3 sequences, about 28% seen once. Trimming removed 3 bases from V and 3 bases from J, with 12 bases in between. The CDR3 totals 14 residues. These data were also filed under a second study, of T cells of mothers and their children.

This sequence joins TRBV12-3 or TRBV12-4 and TRBJ2-7; D gene uncertain. The clonotype originates from a boy between 2 and 10 years old in good health. The sample was blood. CDR3 coding DNA: TGTGCCAGCAGTTTTCGAGGTTGGGTCTACGAGCAGTACTTC. This gives the protein CASSFRGWVYEQYF.